The clone carrying this TCR beta chain came up once. These data originate in a study of OX40 agonist ivuxolimab in advanced cancers. Study as a whole: Patients assigned to dose escalation were diagnosed with hepatocellular carcinoma, melanoma, renal cell or head and neck cancer.

Using immunoSEQ multiplex PCR, the repertoire was profiled, and TCRdb retains in-frame clones only, with some absent. The table records tens of thousands of clones, about four fifths of them present only once. The length of the CDR3 is 12 residues. Germline CDR1 is SGHRS and CDR2 is YFSETQ. V lost 0 bases to trimming and J lost 6 bases, with 6 bases between them. The receptor's source is an adult with an advanced solid tumor such as melanoma, head and neck, liver or kidney cancer. The gene calls are TRBV5-1 and TRBJ1-2; tentative D call: TRBD1 (5 bases). The sample consisted of CD4+ or CD8+ T cells sorted from blood, taken in a trial of the OX40 agonist ivuxolimab. The CDR3 here is CASSLEQDGYTF. The DNA of the CDR3 is TGCGCCAGCAGCTTGGAACAGGATGGCTACACCTTC.